This T cell receptor (beta chain) was identified in a study of blood T cells in healthy people across ages. Only a few counts were recorded for this clonotype. The antigen is unknown. For the second PCR, which ran for about 6 to 12 cycles, a sample-barcoded 5' primer and a J-beta primer mix were used. Every cDNA molecule bore a tag from a template-switch adaptor containing 12 random nucleotides. TCRdb reprocessed the 5' RACE reads via MiXCR and lists one record per CDR3 protein. The sample lists 800,000 to 950,000 distinct CDR3 sequences, around 36% occurring once. Findings of the study overall: With unsorted PBMCs, a conclusive comparison of naive versus antigen-experienced cells was not possible.

The CDR3 is made up of 14 amino acids. V was cut by 2 bases and J by 2 bases, with 9 bases left in between. Looked up from germline, CDR1 is SGHAT and CDR2 is FQNNGV. Peripheral blood samples of roughly 10 milliliters were drawn from each donor. This sequence joins TRBV11-2 and TRBJ2-5; D is uncertain. The clonotype comes from a man between 18 and 35 years old in good health. The sample consisted of blood. The CDR3 DNA sequence: TGTGCCAGCAGCTTAAACCTTGAACAAGAGACCCAGTACTTC. Its translation is CASSLNLEQETQYF.